The text below deals with one T cell receptor beta chain. Repertoires were generated with immunoSEQ multiplex PCR, while TCRdb's copy carries only in-frame clones and drops some. The sample lists 110,000 to 150,000 clones, approximately 91% occurring once. This entry belongs to a study of cytomegalovirus exposure and HLA in healthy donors. Trimming took 7 bases from V and 4 from J, leaving 16 bases between them. The CDR3 is made up of 15 amino acids. CDR1 LNHDA and CDR2 SQIVND come from the germline V gene (reference sequence). The receptor was derived from a man younger than 35 in good health and CMV-seronegative. This chain uses TRBV19 with TRBJ2-2; D is possibly TRBD1 (6 bases). Specimen: PBMCs. This CDR3 reads CASNTGSRVTGELFF. The CDR3 DNA follows: TGTGCCAGTAACACAGGGAGTCGGGTCACCGGGGAGCTGTTTTTT.